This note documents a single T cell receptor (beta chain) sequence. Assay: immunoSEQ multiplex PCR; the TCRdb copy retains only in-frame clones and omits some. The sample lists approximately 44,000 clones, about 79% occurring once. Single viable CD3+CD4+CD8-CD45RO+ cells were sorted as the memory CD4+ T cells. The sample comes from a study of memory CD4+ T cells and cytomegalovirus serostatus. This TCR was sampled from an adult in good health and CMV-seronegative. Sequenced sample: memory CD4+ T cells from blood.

In DNA form, the CDR3 reads TGTGCCAGCAGCTTAGCGTCAGCGGGAGGCATCTATGAGCAGTTCTTC. Protein sequence: CASSLASAGGIYEQFF. The rearrangement joins TRBV7-9 to TRBJ2-1; 9 positions match TRBD2. V lost 0 bases and J lost 8; bases outside the gene matches: 8. CDR3 length: 16 amino acids. CDR1 SEHNR and CDR2 FQNEAQ come from the germline V gene (reference sequence). The full variable domain, its missing parts supplied by reference TRBV7-9 and TRBJ2-1, is DTGVSQNPRHKITKRGQNVTFRCDPISEHNRLYWYRQTLGQGPEFLTYFQNEAQLEKSRLLSDRFSAERPKGSFSTLEIQRTEQGDSAMYLCASSLASAGGIYEQFFGPGTRLTVL.